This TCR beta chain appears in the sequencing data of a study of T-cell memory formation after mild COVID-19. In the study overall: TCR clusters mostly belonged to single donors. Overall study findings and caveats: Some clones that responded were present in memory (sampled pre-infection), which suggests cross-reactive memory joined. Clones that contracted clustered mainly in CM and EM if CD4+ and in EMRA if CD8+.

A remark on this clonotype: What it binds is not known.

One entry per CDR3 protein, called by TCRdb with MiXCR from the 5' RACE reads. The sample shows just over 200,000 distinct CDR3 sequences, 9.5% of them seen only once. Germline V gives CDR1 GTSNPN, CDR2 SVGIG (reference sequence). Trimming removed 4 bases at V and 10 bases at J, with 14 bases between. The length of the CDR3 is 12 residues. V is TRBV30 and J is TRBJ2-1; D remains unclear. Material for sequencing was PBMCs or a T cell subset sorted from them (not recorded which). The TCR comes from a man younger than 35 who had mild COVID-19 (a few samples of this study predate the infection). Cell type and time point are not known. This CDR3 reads CAWNPQSVEQFF. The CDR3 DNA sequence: TGTGCCTGGAACCCACAGTCTGTGGAGCAGTTCTTC.